A single sample gave rise to the 15 T cell receptor beta chains below, sequenced in a study of T cell responses to AZD1222 COVID-19 vaccine. Clones were sequenced by immunoSEQ multiplex PCR, and TCRdb holds only the in-frame ones, with some missing. The sample carries about 100,000 clones, less than 90% recorded once. Sequencing used peripheral blood, obtained on day 0 of AZD1222 vaccination. All receptors derive from an adult in good health.

The J gene is TRBJ1-1, the V gene TRBV24-1; D gene unclear. V shed 3 bases and J shed 2 bases, with 3 bases lying between them. The CDR3 covers 12 residues. The V gene's germline CDR1 is KGHDR and CDR2 SFDVKD. The CDR3 spells CATSDANTEAFF. The CDR3 bases are TGTGCCACCAGTGATGCTAACACTGAAGCTTTCTTT.

J is TRBJ2-7 and V is TRBV7-8, with TRBD2 matching over 15 bases. Looked up from germline, CDR1 is SGHVS and CDR2 is FQNEAQ. V shed 4 bases, J shed 5 bases, and the junction held 6 bases outside the gene matches. The CDR3 is 16 amino acids. CDR3 sequence: CASSSSRTSGGDEQYF. In DNA, the CDR3 is TGTGCCAGCAGCTCTTCGCGGACTAGCGGGGGGGACGAGCAGTACTTC. The entire variable domain, with the rest obtained from reference TRBV7-8 and TRBJ2-7, is as follows: GAGVSQSPRYKVAKRGQDVALRCDPISGHVSLFWYQQALGQGPEFLTYFQNEAQLDKSGLPSDRFFAERPEGSVSTLKIQRTQQEDSAVYLCASSSSRTSGGDEQYFGPGTRLTVT.

The chain uses TRBV5-5 and TRBJ1-1; no definite D call. The CDR3 totals 13 residues. In germline, CDR1 is SGHKS, CDR2 YYEKEE (reference sequence). Trimming removed 4 bases at V and 3 bases at J, with 10 bases between. This chain's CDR3 is CASSPQADTEAFF. Written as DNA, the CDR3 is TGTGCCAGCAGCCCTCAGGCGGACACTGAAGCTTTCTTT.

The chain recombines TRBV11-2 with TRBJ1-2; D is perhaps TRBD1 (6 bases). Trimming stripped 5 bases from V and 2 bases from J, with 15 bases between. CDR1 SGHAT and CDR2 FQNNGV come from the germline V gene. This CDR3 has 15 amino acids. The CDR3 spells CASSPTVTGNYGYTF. For the CDR3, the DNA is TGTGCCAGCAGCCCGACGGTAACAGGGAACTATGGCTACACCTTC.

This chain links TRBV27 with TRBJ2-1, with 10 bases matching TRBD2. CDR3 length: 13 amino acids. Losses at the gene ends were 4 bases for V and 9 bases for J; bases not matched to a gene: 3. Germline V gives CDR1 MNHEY, CDR2 SMNVEV (reference sequence). CDR3 sequence (DNA): TGTGCCAGCAGTTCGACTAGCGGGCTTGAGCAGTTCTTC. Translated, it gives CASSSTSGLEQFF.

Regarding this clone: Other nucleotide sequences in the sample specify the same CDR3. The chain combines TRBV3-1 (or the pseudogene TRBV3-2) with TRBJ1-1; no clear D gene. The ends were cut back, 1 base at V and 0 bases at J, with 3 bases in the middle. The CDR3 is 13 amino acids. The germline gives CDR1 LGHDT, CDR2 YNNKEL (reference sequence). The CDR3 nucleotides read TGTGCCAGCAGCCAAGTCATGAACACTGAAGCTTTCTTT. Its translation: CASSQVMNTEAFF.

This clone appeared a single time. The chain is built from TRBV29-1 and TRBJ2-7, with D unclear. V lost 5 bases and J lost 9, with 14 bases in between. The CDR3 runs to 11 residues. CDR1 is SQVTM, CDR2 ANQGSEA, per germline. Here the CDR3 DNA reads TGCAGCGTTTTCGGAGAGCAAGGGCAGTACTTC. As protein: CSVFGEQGQYF.

This chain uses TRBV4-2 with TRBJ1-3; D is perhaps TRBD1 (5 bases). The germline V gene has CDR1 LGHNA and CDR2 YNFKEQ. CDR3 length: 15 residues. The V end was cut by 1 base, the J end by 4 bases, with 11 bases between. As DNA, the CDR3 is TGTGCCAGCAGCCAAGGGGGGGGTTCAGGAAACACCATATATTTT. Its translation is CASSQGGGSGNTIYF.

Here the CDR3 DNA reads TGTGCCAGCAGCTATTGGGGTTACATGAACACTGAAGCTTTCTTT. It is translated as CASSYWGYMNTEAFF. This sequence joins TRBV6-6 and TRBJ1-1; D call uncertain. Trimming cost V 6 bases and J 0 bases, with 14 bases left between them. Germline CDR1 is MNHNY and CDR2 is SVGAGI (reference sequence). This CDR3 region has 15 residues.

The rearrangement links TRBV7-9 to TRBJ2-7, with 7 bases aligning to TRBD1. Per the germline V gene, CDR1 is SEHNR and CDR2 is FQNEAQ (reference sequence). V gave up 5 bases and J gave up 3 bases; unmatched junction bases: 7. There are 14 residues in the CDR3. In DNA, the CDR3 is TGTGCCAGCAGCCATCCGGACAGGAACTACGAGCAGTACTTC. Protein sequence: CASSHPDRNYEQYF.

The chain couples TRBV2 to TRBJ2-7; D not certain. Germline-derived CDR1 and CDR2 are SNHLY and FYNNEI. V was trimmed by 4 bases and J by 5 bases, leaving 12 bases between them. The CDR3 consists of 13 residues. DNA for the CDR3: TGTGCCAGCAGTGGCGTCAGGTTAAACGAGCAGTACTTC. This translates into CASSGVRLNEQYF.

This clone appeared once. The chain is built from TRBV5-1 and TRBJ2-2; TRBD1 might be the D (5 bases). The V gene's germline CDR1 is SGHRS and CDR2 YFSETQ. This CDR3 contains 18 residues. Trimming removed 0 bases from V and 1 base from J, with 16 bases in between. The DNA for the CDR3 is TGCGCCAGCAGCTTGGGAGCTATGCAGGGCTGGAACACCGGGGAGCTGTTTTTT. Translation: CASSLGAMQGWNTGELFF.

The rearrangement joins TRBV27 to TRBJ2-5; 11 positions agree with TRBD1. The CDR3 is 15 amino acids. Germline V gene data show CDR1 as MNHEY and CDR2 as SMNVEV (reference sequence). V lost 5 bases and J lost 5; bases outside the gene matches: 7. The CDR3 sequence is CASSDRTGGIETQYF. The CDR3 nucleotides read TGTGCCAGCAGTGATCGGACAGGGGGCATTGAGACCCAGTACTTC.

This chain uses TRBV9 with TRBJ2-5; 7 bases align to TRBD1. The trim removed 5 bases at V and 4 bases at J, leaving 11 bases unmatched. CDR1 SGDLS and CDR2 YYNGEE come from the germline V gene. This CDR3 comprises 15 residues. The CDR3 sequence: CASSTHQGERETQYF. CDR3 DNA: TGTGCCAGCAGTACACACCAGGGGGAACGAGAGACCCAGTACTTC.

This clone was seen just once. The rearrangement links TRBV9 to TRBJ2-1, with D uncertain. Germline V gene sequence: CDR1 SGDLS, CDR2 YYNGEE. This CDR3 has 14 residues. V was cut by 0 bases and J by 7 bases, with 11 bases left in between. The CDR3 is CASSVETLGNEQFF. The DNA of the CDR3 is TGTGCCAGCAGCGTAGAGACTCTAGGTAATGAGCAGTTCTTC.